This T cell receptor beta chain is from a study of T cells in Graves' hyperthyroidism and ophthalmopathy. V lost 6 bases and J 5 bases, leaving 11 bases between the germline ends. The CDR3 loop spans 12 amino acids. Germline assignment: CDR1 DFQATT and CDR2 SNEGSKA (reference sequence). What was amplified from RNA transcripts were TCR beta CDR3 regions. Primed by the HTBI set, a first-round RT-PCR was run on the TCR CDR3. TCRdb used MiXCR to reprocess the multiplex PCR reads, holding one entry per CDR3 protein. The sample lists some 500,000 distinct CDR3 sequences, about 15% occurring once. The chain links TRBV20-1 to TRBJ2-1, with D possibly TRBD2 on 6 matching bases. The sequence was obtained from a woman younger than 35 with Graves' hyperthyroidism. Sequencing was carried out using blood. The CDR3 reads CSATERDNEQFF. DNA of the CDR3: TGCAGTGCCACTGAGCGGGACAATGAGCAGTTCTTC.